Below are 29 T cell receptor beta chains sequenced from a single sample in a study of somatic mutations in cytotoxic T cells in rheumatoid arthritis. Sequenced by immunoSEQ multiplex PCR; TCRdb stores in-frame clones only, minus some. The sample contains about 11,000 clones, 74% of which appear only once. The sample comprised CD8+ T cells sorted from blood. The origin of the receptors is a man in his sixties or seventies in good health.

The V gene is TRBV10-1, the J gene TRBJ2-7; TRBD1 agrees at 7 bases. CDR1 WNHNN and CDR2 SYGVQD come from the germline V gene (reference sequence). The CDR3 is 15 residues long. Trimming cost V 4 bases and J 3 bases; bases outside gene matches: 9. CDR3 loop: CASSGLTGPIYEQYF. The CDR3 DNA reads TGCGCCAGCAGTGGCCTGACAGGGCCAATCTACGAGCAGTACTTC.

The V call is TRBV19, the J call TRBJ1-1; no definite D call. The CDR3 is 11 amino acids. Germline loops: CDR1 LNHDA, CDR2 SQIVND (reference sequence). CDR3 loop: CGSSYNTEAFF. In DNA, the CDR3 is TGTGGGAGCAGCTACAACACTGAAGCTTTCTTT.

This chain uses TRBV29-1 with TRBJ2-7; the match to TRBD2 covers 9 bases. The CDR3 is 13 amino acids. The germline V gene has CDR1 SQVTM and CDR2 ANQGSEA. Germline trimming cut 6 bases from V and 4 bases from J; bases unmatched to any gene: 7. The CDR3 nucleotides read TGCAGCGTCCTTAGCGGGGGTGCTTACGAGCAGTACTTC. Encoded protein: CSVLSGGAYEQYF.

V is TRBV19 and J is TRBJ2-2; tentative D call: TRBD1 (6 bases). V was cut by 0 bases and J by 10 bases, with 15 bases left in between. The CDR3 has 15 residues. Germline CDR1 is LNHDA and CDR2 is SQIVND (reference sequence). CDR3 nucleotides: TGTGCCAGTAGTATAGATGGGGGCGCAGGGGAGGAGCTGTTTTTT. Its translation: CASSIDGGAGEELFF.

This clone was detected once. V is TRBV6-5 and J is TRBJ2-7; D is perhaps TRBD1 (6 bases). Germline lookup yields CDR1 MNHEY and CDR2 SVGAGI. The CDR3 extends over 13 amino acids. V was pared by 5 bases and J by 4 bases, with 12 bases between. For the CDR3, the DNA is TGTGCCAGCAGTCTCAGGGGACAATACGAGCAGTACTTC. This codes for CASSLRGQYEQYF.

The genes are TRBV5-5 and TRBJ2-3; TRBD1 matches 7 bases. The V and J ends lost 4 bases and 4 bases, in that order; junction bases with no gene match: 6. Germline loops: CDR1 SGHKS, CDR2 YYEKEE (reference sequence). The CDR3 is 14 amino acids. As DNA, the CDR3 is TGTGCCAGCAGCCTCCGACAGGGCGCAGATACGCAGTATTTT. Protein sequence: CASSLRQGADTQYF.

The chain joins TRBV27 to TRBJ1-2; D gene uncertain. CDR3 length equals 15 residues. Germline-derived CDR1 and CDR2 are MNHEY and SMNVEV (reference sequence). The V and J ends lost 2 bases and 4 bases respectively, with 14 bases between them. The CDR3 spells CASSLTPGLTYGYTF. The DNA for the CDR3 is TGTGCCAGCAGTTTAACCCCGGGTCTCACCTATGGCTACACCTTC.

V is TRBV29-1 and J is TRBJ1-4; 7 bases line up with TRBD1. After removal of 7 bases from V and 1 base from J, the junction contained 9 bases not matched to a gene. The CDR3 covers 15 residues. Germline CDR1 reads SQVTM; CDR2 reads ANQGSEA. The CDR3 protein is CSGKGAMGTNEKLFF. CDR3 nucleotides: TGCAGCGGGAAGGGGGCAATGGGAACTAATGAAAAACTGTTTTTT.

V usage is TRBV5-1 and J usage is TRBJ1-1; D is uncertain. V was shortened by 6 bases and J by 5 bases, with 20 bases between the two germline ends. CDR3 length equals 15 residues. Germline values: CDR1 SGHRS, CDR2 YFSETQ. The CDR3 DNA follows: TGCGCCAGCACTCGGCTTGGCGGAGGGTGGACTGAAGCTTTCTTT. This gives the protein CASTRLGGGWTEAFF.

CDR3 DNA sequence: TGTGCCTGGAATCCGTCGACTTCGAACACCGGGGAGCTGTTTTTT. Translated, it gives CAWNPSTSNTGELFF. The chain combines TRBV30 with TRBJ2-2; D is unresolved. Germline V gives CDR1 GTSNPN, CDR2 SVGIG (reference sequence). This CDR3 has 15 amino acids. V gave up 4 bases and J gave up 0 bases, with 12 bases separating them.

Here the CDR3 DNA reads TGTGCCAGCAGCCAAGAGGTGGCAGGGAGGTGGGAGACCCAGTACTTC. The encoded protein is CASSQEVAGRWETQYF. V and J are TRBV14 and TRBJ2-5; D is perhaps TRBD2 (6 bases). V lost 0 bases to trimming and J lost 5 bases, with 16 bases between them. Germline V lookup: CDR1 SGHDN, CDR2 FVKESK. The CDR3 has 16 residues.

This sequence joins TRBV29-1 and TRBJ2-1; tentative D call: TRBD1 (6 bases). There are 16 residues in the CDR3. V was pared by 0 bases and J by 5 bases, with 17 bases between. Germline assignment: CDR1 SQVTM and CDR2 ANQGSEA. The CDR3 region is CSVEDLSGQPNNEQFF. The CDR3 nucleotides read TGCAGCGTTGAAGATCTCTCGGGACAACCCAACAATGAGCAGTTCTTC.

The chain is built from TRBV5-1 and TRBJ2-5; TRBD2 matches 11 bases. The CDR3 sequence is 17 residues long. Trimming removed 0 bases from V and 1 base from J; junction bases left unmatched: 5. Looked up from germline, CDR1 is SGHRS and CDR2 is YFSETQ. In nucleotides, the CDR3 is TGCGCCAGCAGCTTGGTGGCTAGCGGGGGGTCCCAAGAGACCCAGTACTTC. The encoded protein is CASSLVASGGSQETQYF.

The chain carries TRBV19 and TRBJ1-4; D remains unclear. Germline V gene sequence: CDR1 LNHDA, CDR2 SQIVND (reference sequence). Trimming left V 8 bases short and J 5 bases short, with 12 bases between. The length of the CDR3 is 13 residues. The CDR3 region has the DNA TGTGCCAGTCAAGAACAGATGAATGAAAAACTGTTTTTT. Its translation: CASQEQMNEKLFF.

Points on this clone: The same CDR3 also results from other DNA sequences found in this sample. The chain is built from TRBV27 and TRBJ1-1, with D hard to call. The V gene lost 4 bases and the J gene lost 5 bases, with 8 bases spanning the gap. This CDR3 contains 12 residues. Per germline, CDR1 MNHEY and CDR2 SMNVEV (reference sequence). DNA of the CDR3: TGTGCCAGCAGTTCAGGAGGGACTGAAGCTTTCTTT. Translating gives CASSSGGTEAFF.

Concerning this clone itself: Compared with germline, one end of the junction differs, possibly owing to a read error. The J gene is TRBJ2-1, the V gene TRBV7-7; tentative D call: TRBD2 (6 bases). The germline V gene encodes CDR1 SSHAT and CDR2 FNYEAQ (reference sequence). This CDR3 is built from 12 residues. The DNA for the CDR3 is TGTGCTAGCAGCCCGGGCGGGGCTGAGCAGTTCTTC. This encodes CASSPGGAEQFF.

This chain links TRBV27 with TRBJ1-5; 11 bases line up with TRBD1. The CDR3 has 14 residues. Losses at the gene ends were 6 bases for V and 4 bases for J; bases not matched to a gene: 2. Germline CDR1 reads MNHEY; CDR2 reads SMNVEV (reference sequence). CDR3 residues: CASRGTGGNQPQHF. CDR3 coding DNA: TGTGCCAGCAGGGGGACAGGGGGTAATCAGCCCCAGCATTTT.

This chain joins TRBV11-3 and TRBJ2-1; tentatively, D is TRBD2 (6 bases). Germline values: CDR1 SGHNT, CDR2 YENEEA. Trimming removed 1 base at V and 8 bases at J, with 21 bases between. The CDR3 sequence is 17 residues long. As DNA, the CDR3 is TGTGCCAGCAGCTTAGGGACTAACCCAACAGCGGCCGATGAGCAGTTCTTC. Its protein product is CASSLGTNPTAADEQFF.

J is TRBJ1-3 and V is TRBV14; a weak D match, TRBD1 (6 bases). The germline V gene encodes CDR1 SGHDN and CDR2 FVKESK. The CDR3 spans 13 residues. V was shortened by 8 bases and J by 1 base, with 9 bases between the two germline ends. Here the CDR3 DNA reads TGTGCCAGCGGACAGTTTTCTGGAAACACCATATATTTT. Translated: CASGQFSGNTIYF.

This chain connects TRBV30 to TRBJ1-3, with a tentative D call TRBD1 (6 bases). The V and J ends lost 0 bases and 8 bases respectively, with 17 bases between them. This CDR3 has 15 amino acids. Germline V lookup: CDR1 GTSNPN, CDR2 SVGIG (reference sequence). CDR3 nucleotides: TGTGCCTGGAGTGTGTACAGGGTACCTGGGGACACCATATATTTT. It specifies CAWSVYRVPGDTIYF.

This sequence joins TRBV9 and TRBJ2-2; 13 bases map to TRBD2. CDR1 SGDLS and CDR2 YYNGEE come from the germline V gene. The CDR3 spans 17 residues. The V gene end was trimmed by 3 bases and the J gene end by 5 bases; junction bases not matched to a gene: 7. As DNA, the CDR3 is TGTGCCAGCAGCGCCGGACTAGCGGGAGCACCTACCGGGGAGCTGTTTTTT. Protein: CASSAGLAGAPTGELFF.

The chain has TRBV11-2 and TRBJ2-1, with 8 bases matching TRBD1. V was pared by 6 bases and J by 0 bases, with 1 base of the junction left unmatched. This CDR3 spans 14 amino acids. Germline CDR1 is SGHAT and CDR2 is FQNNGV. CDR3 sequence: CASRGTGSYNEQFF. CDR3 bases: TGTGCCAGCAGAGGGACAGGCTCCTACAATGAGCAGTTCTTC.

This chain connects TRBV28 to TRBJ2-7; D ambiguous. The CDR3 sequence is 14 residues long. V was shortened by 2 bases and J by 2 bases, with 10 bases between the two germline ends. CDR1 and CDR2 (germline): MDHEN, SYDVKM. DNA of the CDR3: TGTGCCAGCAGTTTAAGTGGCAGGACCTACGAGCAGTACTTC. Translated: CASSLSGRTYEQYF.

The V gene is TRBV13, the J gene TRBJ1-2; D is unresolved. V lost 3 bases to trimming and J lost 4 bases, with 15 bases between them. This CDR3 spans 15 amino acids. The germline CDR1 and CDR2 sequences are PRHDT and FYEKMQ (reference sequence). The CDR3 DNA reads as TGTGCCAGCAGCTTGAGGCCAGAGACAACCTATGGCTACACCTTC. Its protein product is CASSLRPETTYGYTF.

The chain carries TRBV5-1 and TRBJ2-2; D ambiguous. Germline V gene sequence: CDR1 SGHRS, CDR2 YFSETQ. CDR3 length equals 14 residues. V lost 5 bases to trimming and J lost 3 bases, with 11 bases between them. In DNA, the CDR3 is TGCGCCAGCAGAGGTTGGGTTGACACCGGGGAGCTGTTTTTT. Protein product: CASRGWVDTGELFF.

This clone appeared a few times. The rearrangement joins TRBV4-3 to TRBJ2-1, with 9 bases that match TRBD1. The CDR3 has 15 amino acids. After removal of 0 bases from V and 6 bases from J, the junction contained 3 bases not matched to a gene. Germline V gives CDR1 LGHNA, CDR2 YSLEER. For the CDR3, the DNA is TGCGCCAGCAGCCAAGACACAGGGGGCGTCAATGAGCAGTTCTTC. Encoded protein: CASSQDTGGVNEQFF.

The sample holds a few counts of this clone. The V and J genes are TRBV6-4 and TRBJ2-7; TRBD1 matches 7 bases. Germline-derived CDR1 and CDR2 are MRHNA and SNTAGT. The trim removed 4 bases at V and 3 bases at J, leaving 9 bases unmatched. CDR3 length: 15 residues. The CDR3 is CASSAEPGQHYEQYF. CDR3 bases: TGTGCCAGCAGTGCGGAACCGGGACAGCACTACGAGCAGTACTTC.

The rearrangement uses TRBV2 and TRBJ1-2, with 7 nucleotides matching TRBD1. The CDR3 is 15 residues long. Germline V lookup: CDR1 SNHLY, CDR2 FYNNEI. V lost 1 base and J lost 1; bases outside the gene matches: 3. The chain's CDR3 is CASSEDWDSNYGYTF. Written as DNA, the CDR3 is TGTGCCAGCAGTGAAGACTGGGACAGTAACTATGGCTACACCTTC.

This clone was seen just once. V usage is TRBV2 and J usage is TRBJ2-3; D is tentatively TRBD1 or TRBD2 (5 bases each). The germline V gene has CDR1 SNHLY and CDR2 FYNNEI. Trimming took 8 bases from V and 4 from J, leaving 25 bases between them. The CDR3 has 17 amino acids. In nucleotides, the CDR3 is TGTGCCAGCTCCCTCCCCGGGGTCCAAAGAGGGGCAGATACGCAGTATTTT. Translated: CASSLPGVQRGADTQYF.